The clone carrying this T cell receptor beta chain showed up just a few times. Its antigen is undetermined. All of the isolated RNA was reverse transcribed, so expressed TCRB transcripts were sequenced. Sequenced by immunoSEQ multiplex PCR; TCRdb stores in-frame clones only, minus some. The sample includes more than 350,000 clones, about an eighth of them seen just once. Germline CDR1 is SGDLS and CDR2 is YYNGEE. With 0 bases removed from V and 8 bases from J, the gap between germline ends came to 11 bases. The CDR3 spans 14 residues. Via CD45RO/CCR7/CD25/CD127/CD95/CD27, cells of the CD4+ naive, central memory, regulatory and stem cell-like memory subsets were sorted. This sample is part of a study of beta chain features in type 1 diabetes. Study observations and caveats: Healthy donors had naive, central memory and Treg TCRB repertoires that appeared less similar than those seen among patients. cDNA-based reads could over-represent cells with high TCR expression.

The receptor was derived from a woman younger than 35 in good health. Source material: naive CD4+ T cells from blood. J is TRBJ1-4 and V is TRBV9; D might be TRBD1 (5 bases). The chain's CDR3 is CASSVGREWEKLFF. The CDR3 DNA follows: TGTGCCAGCAGCGTAGGCAGGGAGTGGGAAAAACTGTTTTTT.